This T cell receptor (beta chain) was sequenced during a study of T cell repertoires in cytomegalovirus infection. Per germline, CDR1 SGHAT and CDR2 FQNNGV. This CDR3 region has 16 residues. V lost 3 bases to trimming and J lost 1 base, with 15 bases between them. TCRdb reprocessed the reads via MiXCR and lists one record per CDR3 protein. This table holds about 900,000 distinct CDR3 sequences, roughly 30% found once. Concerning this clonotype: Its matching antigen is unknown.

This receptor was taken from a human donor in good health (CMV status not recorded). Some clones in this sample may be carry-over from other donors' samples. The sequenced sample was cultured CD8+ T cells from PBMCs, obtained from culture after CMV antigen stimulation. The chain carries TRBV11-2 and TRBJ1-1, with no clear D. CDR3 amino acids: CASSLGSGSWNTEAFF. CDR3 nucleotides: TGTGCCAGCAGCTTGGGGTCGGGCAGTTGGAACACTGAAGCTTTCTTT. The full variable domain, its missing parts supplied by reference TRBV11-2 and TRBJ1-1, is EAGVAQSPRYKIIEKRQSVAFWCNPISGHATLYWYQQILGQGPKLLIQFQNNGVVDDSQLPKDRFSAERLKGVDSTLKIQPAKLEDSAVYLCASSLGSGSWNTEAFFGQGTRLTVV.